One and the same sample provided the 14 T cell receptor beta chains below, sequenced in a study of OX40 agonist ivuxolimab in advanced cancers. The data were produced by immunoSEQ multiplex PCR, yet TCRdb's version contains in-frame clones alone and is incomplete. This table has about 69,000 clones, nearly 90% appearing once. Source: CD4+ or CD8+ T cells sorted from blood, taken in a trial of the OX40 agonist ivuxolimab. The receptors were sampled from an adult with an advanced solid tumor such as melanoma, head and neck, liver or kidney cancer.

The CDR3 is CASSQSTDRQTYNEQFF. The CDR3 nucleotides read TGCGCCAGCAGTCAATCCACAGACAGGCAGACCTACAATGAGCAGTTCTTC. V is TRBV23-1 and J is TRBJ2-1, with a tentative D call TRBD1 (6 bases). TRBV23-1 counts as an open reading frame of uncertain function. V was pared by 0 bases and J by 2 bases, with 14 bases between. CDR3 size: 17 residues.

This CDR3 is CASSQPGGLAGSTGELFF. DNA of the CDR3: TGCGCCAGCAGCCAACCTGGGGGACTAGCGGGATCCACCGGGGAGCTGTTTTTT. The rearrangement joins TRBV4-3 to TRBJ2-2; 13 bases align to TRBD2. The CDR3 is 18 residues long. With 2 bases clipped from V and 4 bases from J, the junction kept 7 bases outside the gene matches. Germline V lookup: CDR1 LGHNA, CDR2 YSLEER.

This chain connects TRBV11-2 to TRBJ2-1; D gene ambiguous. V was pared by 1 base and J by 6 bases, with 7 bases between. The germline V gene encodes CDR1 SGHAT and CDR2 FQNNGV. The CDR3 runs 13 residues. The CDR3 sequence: CASSLGDRNEQFF. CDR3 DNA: TGTGCCAGCAGCTTAGGGGATCGCAATGAGCAGTTCTTC.

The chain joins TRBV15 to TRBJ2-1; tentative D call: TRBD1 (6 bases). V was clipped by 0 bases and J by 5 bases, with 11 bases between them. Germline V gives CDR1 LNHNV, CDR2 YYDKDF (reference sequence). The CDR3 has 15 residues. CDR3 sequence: CATSRESGQHNEQFF. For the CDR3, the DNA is TGTGCCACCAGCAGAGAGTCCGGACAGCACAATGAGCAGTTCTTC.

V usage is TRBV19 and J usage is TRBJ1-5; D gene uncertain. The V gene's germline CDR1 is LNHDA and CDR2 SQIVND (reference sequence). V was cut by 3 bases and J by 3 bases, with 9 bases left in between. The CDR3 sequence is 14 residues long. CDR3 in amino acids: CASSIKGNNQPQHF. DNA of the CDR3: TGTGCCAGTAGTATTAAGGGTAACAATCAGCCCCAGCATTTT.

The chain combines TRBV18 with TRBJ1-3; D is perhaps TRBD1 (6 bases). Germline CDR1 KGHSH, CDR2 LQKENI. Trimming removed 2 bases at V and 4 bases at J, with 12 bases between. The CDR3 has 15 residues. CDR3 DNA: TGTGCCAGCTCACCAGGGGGGCAAGGAGGAAACACCATATATTTT. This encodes CASSPGGQGGNTIYF.

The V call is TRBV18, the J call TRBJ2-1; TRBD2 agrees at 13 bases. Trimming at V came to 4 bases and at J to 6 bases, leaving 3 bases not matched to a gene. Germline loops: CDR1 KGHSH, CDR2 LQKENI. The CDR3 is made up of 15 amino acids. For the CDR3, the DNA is TGTGCCAGCTCACTACTAGCGGGAGGGCCCAATGAGCAGTTCTTC. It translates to CASSLLAGGPNEQFF.

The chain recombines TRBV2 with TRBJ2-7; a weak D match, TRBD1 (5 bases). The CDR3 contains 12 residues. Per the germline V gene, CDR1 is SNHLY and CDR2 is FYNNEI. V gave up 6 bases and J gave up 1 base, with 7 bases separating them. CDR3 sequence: CASRDTSYEQYF. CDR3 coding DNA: TGTGCCAGCAGGGACACTTCCTACGAGCAGTACTTC. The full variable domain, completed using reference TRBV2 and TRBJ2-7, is EPEVTQTPSHQVTQMGQEVILRCVPISNHLYFYWYRQILGQKVEFLVSFYNNEISEKSEIFDDQFSVERPDGSNFTLKIRSTKLEDSAMYFCASRDTSYEQYFGPGTRLTVT.

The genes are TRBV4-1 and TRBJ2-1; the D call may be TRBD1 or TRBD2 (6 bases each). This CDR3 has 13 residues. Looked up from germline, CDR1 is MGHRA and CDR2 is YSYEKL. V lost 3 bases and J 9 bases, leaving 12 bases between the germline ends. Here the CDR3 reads CASSHQQGGEQFF. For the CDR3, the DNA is TGCGCCAGCAGCCATCAACAGGGAGGTGAGCAGTTCTTC.

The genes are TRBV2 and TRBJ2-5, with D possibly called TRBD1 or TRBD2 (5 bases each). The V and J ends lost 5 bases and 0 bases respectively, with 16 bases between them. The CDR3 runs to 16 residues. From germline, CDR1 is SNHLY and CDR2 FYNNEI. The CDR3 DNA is TGTGCCAGCAGTCCACTCCTCCGGGACCACCAAGAGACCCAGTACTTC. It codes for CASSPLLRDHQETQYF.

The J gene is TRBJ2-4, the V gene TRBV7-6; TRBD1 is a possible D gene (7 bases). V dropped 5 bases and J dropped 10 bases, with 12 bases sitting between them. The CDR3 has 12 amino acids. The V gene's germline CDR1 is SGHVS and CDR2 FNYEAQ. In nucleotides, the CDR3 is TGTGCCAGCAGCCCCGCAGGGGGGATTCAGTACTTC. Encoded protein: CASSPAGGIQYF.

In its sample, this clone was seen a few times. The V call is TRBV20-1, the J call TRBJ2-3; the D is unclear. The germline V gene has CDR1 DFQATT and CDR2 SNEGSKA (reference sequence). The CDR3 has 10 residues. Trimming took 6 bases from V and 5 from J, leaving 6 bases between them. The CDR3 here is CSAPRDTQYF. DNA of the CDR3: TGCAGTGCCCCGCGAGATACGCAGTATTTT.

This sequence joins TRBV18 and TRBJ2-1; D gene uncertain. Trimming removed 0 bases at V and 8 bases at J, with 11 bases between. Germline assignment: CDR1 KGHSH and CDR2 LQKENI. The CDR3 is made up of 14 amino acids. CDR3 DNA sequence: TGTGCCAGCTCACCACCAATTAAGGGCTATGAGCAGTTCTTC. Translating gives CASSPPIKGYEQFF. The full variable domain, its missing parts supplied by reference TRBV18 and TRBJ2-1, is NAGVMQNPRHLVRRRGQEARLRCSPMKGHSHVYWYRQLPEEGLKFMVYLQKENIIDESGMPKERFSAEFPKEGPSILRIQQVVRGDSAAYFCASSPPIKGYEQFFGPGTRLTVL.

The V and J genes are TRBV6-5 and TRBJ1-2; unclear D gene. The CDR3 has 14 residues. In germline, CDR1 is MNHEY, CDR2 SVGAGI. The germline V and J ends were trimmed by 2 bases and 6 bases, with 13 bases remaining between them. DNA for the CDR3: TGTGCCAGCAGTTACAATCTACGGTCCGATGGCTACACCTTC. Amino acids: CASSYNLRSDGYTF.